These 29 T cell receptor beta chains were all obtained from the same sample, sequenced in a study of tumor-infiltrating lymphocytes in primary liver carcinoma. Starting material of around 490 ng total RNA yielded TCR beta cDNA via a constant-region primer. ARM-PCR was slightly modified, and three nested multiplex PCR rounds with it gave rise to the TCR beta libraries. TRBV1-TRBV30 forward primers and a C-beta reverse primer were used in the first two PCR rounds, which each ran for 9 to 10 cycles. TCRdb independently ran MiXCR on the multiplex PCR reads; one entry per CDR3 protein. The repertoire holds 180,000 or so distinct CDR3 sequences, with approximately 60% as singletons. Germline DNA was also extracted, while the blood RNA originated from unsorted whole blood. The sample taken for sequencing was peripheral blood. These receptors were collected from a man aged 40-55 years with primary liver carcinoma and hepatitis B virus infection.

The J gene is TRBJ2-3, the V gene TRBV12-3 or TRBV12-4; D call uncertain. The CDR3 is 15 amino acids. Deletions cut 6 bases from V and 4 bases from J, with 17 bases between. This CDR3 is CASSQGLPGPDTQYF. DNA for the CDR3: TGTGCCAGCAGCCAAGGCCTCCCTGGGCCAGATACGCAGTATTTT.

The CDR3 DNA sequence: TGTGCCAGCCAACCCCGGACAGCTCAGAGCTATGGCTACACCTTC. Protein sequence: CASQPRTAQSYGYTF. The gene calls are TRBV12-3 or TRBV12-4 and TRBJ1-2; a weak D match, TRBD1 (6 bases). The CDR3 is made up of 15 amino acids. The V gene lost 8 bases and the J gene lost 4 bases, with 20 bases spanning the gap.

The chain is built from TRBV14 and TRBJ2-5; D is unresolved. The CDR3 consists of 13 residues. Between the trimmed V and J ends, which lost 0 bases and 5 bases, there was a span of 7 bases. In germline, CDR1 is SGHDN, CDR2 FVKESK. DNA of the CDR3: TGTGCCAGCAGCCAAGACCTAGGGGAGACCCAGTACTTC. As protein: CASSQDLGETQYF.

This clonotype was detected only a few times. The V call is TRBV5-6, the J call TRBJ2-5, with D possibly matching TRBD1 (6 bases). The CDR3 is 16 residues long. Between the trimmed V and J ends, which lost 2 bases and 1 base, there was a span of 15 bases. The germline CDR1 and CDR2 sequences are SGHDT and YYEEEE. CDR3 sequence: CASSFGGQRIQETQYF. Written as DNA, the CDR3 is TGTGCCAGCAGCTTTGGAGGACAGAGGATCCAAGAGACCCAGTACTTC.

This chain connects TRBV12-3 or TRBV12-4 to TRBJ2-1; D perhaps matches TRBD1 (6 bases). CDR3 length: 14 amino acids. V dropped 1 base and J dropped 6 bases, with 10 bases sitting between them. This chain's CDR3 is CASSLGVGGNEQFF. Here the CDR3 DNA reads TGTGCCAGCAGTTTAGGGGTAGGGGGCAATGAGCAGTTCTTC.

With regard to this clonotype: The CDR3 ends on some other residue instead of the conserved phenylalanine or tryptophan, so this is likely a read error. The chain carries TRBV29-1 and TRBJ1-1; D is undetermined. Deletions cut 6 bases from V and 1 base from J, with 9 bases between. Germline V gene sequence: CDR1 SQVTM, CDR2 ANQGSEA. This CDR3 spans 12 amino acids. CDR3 sequence reads: CSVGPANTEAFI. Written as DNA, the CDR3 is TGCAGCGTGGGCCCCGCGAACACTGAAGCTTTCATT.

The chain is built from TRBV4-2 and TRBJ2-7; 16 nucleotides match TRBD2. Unmatched junction bases numbered 5, after V lost 4 bases and J lost 5 bases. CDR3 length: 16 amino acids. The germline V gene encodes CDR1 LGHNA and CDR2 YNFKEQ. CDR3 in amino acids: CASSPGLAGGLDEQYF. The CDR3 DNA follows: TGTGCCAGCAGCCCGGGACTAGCGGGAGGGCTCGACGAGCAGTACTTC.

In its sample, this clonotype was seen once. This rearrangement joins TRBV11-2 to TRBJ2-1; 12 bases fit TRBD2. The V segment lost 2 bases and the J segment 8 bases; nucleotides outside the gene matches: 4. This CDR3 contains 15 residues. In germline, CDR1 is SGHAT, CDR2 FQNNGV. The CDR3 loop is CASSLRLAGDYEQFF. Here the CDR3 DNA reads TGTGCCAGCAGCTTAAGACTAGCGGGAGATTATGAGCAGTTCTTC. The full variable domain, its missing parts supplied by reference TRBV11-2 and TRBJ2-1, is EAGVAQSPRYKIIEKRQSVAFWCNPISGHATLYWYQQILGQGPKLLIQFQNNGVVDDSQLPKDRFSAERLKGVDSTLKIQPAKLEDSAVYLCASSLRLAGDYEQFFGPGTRLTVL.

Only a few counts were recorded for this clonotype. A much bigger clone sits one base away, suggesting this may be a read error. This chain joins TRBV11-2 and TRBJ2-1, with TRBD1 as a possible D gene (5 bases). CDR1 and CDR2 from the germline V gene are SGHAT and FQNNGV. The CDR3 totals 15 residues. CDR3: CANSLLGQGHNEQFF. The CDR3 DNA follows: TGTGCCAACAGCTTACTTGGGCAGGGCCACAATGAGCAGTTCTTC.

The chain uses TRBV20-1 and TRBJ2-2; 7 bases agree with TRBD1. The germline V gene encodes CDR1 DFQATT and CDR2 SNEGSKA (reference sequence). V shed 1 base and J 5 bases; nucleotides not matched to a gene: 7. CDR3 length: 15 residues. The CDR3 region has the DNA TGCAGTGCTAGAGGTTACAGGGGTCTGACCGGGGAGCTGTTTTTT. Protein: CSARGYRGLTGELFF.

In regard to this clonotype: The CDR3 carries no conserved terminal phenylalanine or tryptophan, so it likely arises from a read error. The chain employs TRBV7-9 and TRBJ2-1, with D uncertain. Trimming stripped 5 bases from V and 0 bases from J, with 14 bases between. Germline CDR1 and CDR2: SEHNR and FQNEAQ (reference sequence). This CDR3 has 16 residues. The CDR3 DNA reads TGTGCCAGCAGCCCCCCTGGCGGTAGCTCCTACAATGAGCAGTTCCTC. Its protein product is CASSPPGGSSYNEQFL.

Remarks on this clonotype: This clone may be a read error of a much larger clone one base away. The chain links TRBV11-2 to TRBJ2-1, with 10 bases aligning to TRBD1. The CDR3 sequence is 16 residues long. Germline assignment: CDR1 SGHAT and CDR2 FQNNGV. This CDR3 is CASSLGVGDRGYEQSF. CDR3 in DNA: TGTGCCAGCAGCTTAGGAGTAGGGGACAGGGGTTACGAGCAGTCCTTC. The full variable domain, with the rest looked up from reference TRBV11-2 and TRBJ2-1, is EAGVAQSPRYKIIEKRQSVAFWCNPISGHATLYWYQQILGQGPKLLIQFQNNGVVDDSQLPKDRFSAERLKGVDSTLKIQPAKLEDSAVYLCASSLGVGDRGYEQSFGPGTRLTVL.

The CDR3 sequence is CAWNQGHGNIQYF. The CDR3, as DNA: TGTGCCTGGAACCAGGGACACGGAAACATTCAGTACTTC. The chain is built from TRBV30 and TRBJ2-4, with D maybe TRBD1 (6 bases). Trimming shortened V by 4 bases and J by 6 bases, and 13 bases separated the two germline ends. Germline V gene data show CDR1 as GTSNPN and CDR2 as SVGIG (reference sequence). This CDR3 has 13 residues.

The chain employs TRBV12-3 or TRBV12-4 and TRBJ2-1; D not resolved. This CDR3 has 13 amino acids. V was shortened by 7 bases and J by 9 bases, with 16 bases between the two germline ends. The CDR3 DNA reads TGTGCCAGCACATGGGGTAGCCTTGGTGAGCAGTTCTTC. Translating it yields CASTWGSLGEQFF.

This clonotype was counted only a few times. The chain uses TRBV29-1 and TRBJ2-1; D remains unclear. The V end lost 3 bases, the J end lost 8 bases, and 5 bases lay between the germline ends. CDR1 and CDR2 (germline): SQVTM, ANQGSEA. This CDR3 has 10 residues. The CDR3 loop is CSVDDDEQFF. In DNA, the CDR3 is TGCAGCGTTGACGACGATGAGCAGTTCTTC.

The sample holds a few counts of this clonotype. The chain couples TRBV6-5 to TRBJ1-6; D is ambiguous. Germline lookup yields CDR1 MNHEY and CDR2 SVGAGI. Trimming took 5 bases from V and 6 from J, leaving 8 bases between them. The CDR3 runs to 13 residues. The CDR3 DNA follows: TGTGCCAGCAGTAAAACAAGTAATTCACCCCTCCACTTT. This gives the protein CASSKTSNSPLHF.

The chain carries TRBV6-5 and TRBJ1-5; TRBD1 is a possible D gene (5 bases). V lost 5 bases and J 4 bases, leaving 12 bases between the germline ends. CDR1 is MNHEY and CDR2 is SVGAGI in the germline V gene. The CDR3 consists of 14 residues. The CDR3 DNA reads TGTGCCAGCAGTCTCGGACACTCGAATCAGCCCCAGCATTTT. Its translation is CASSLGHSNQPQHF.

This clonotype was detected only a few times. V gene TRBV13 combines with J gene TRBJ1-6; D remains unclear. Germline assignment: CDR1 PRHDT and CDR2 FYEKMQ (reference sequence). The CDR3 spans 14 residues. V lost 2 bases and J lost 4, with 6 bases in between. CDR3 sequence (DNA): TGTGCCAGCAGCTTATCAGGATATAATTCACCCCTCCACTTT. Translating it yields CASSLSGYNSPLHF. Full variable domain (remainder filled in from reference TRBV13 and TRBJ1-6): AAGVIQSPRHLIKEKRETATLKCYPIPRHDTVYWYQQGPGQDPQFLISFYEKMQSDKGSIPDRFSAQQFSDYHSELNMSSLELGDSALYFCASSLSGYNSPLHFGNGTRLTVT.

The chain uses TRBV11-2 and TRBJ1-2; unclear D gene. The CDR3 is 13 residues long. The V gene's germline CDR1 is SGHAT and CDR2 FQNNGV. This CDR3 reads CTTSLEGLYGYTF. DNA of the CDR3: TGTACCACCAGCTTAGAGGGCCTCTATGGCTACACCTTC.

The chain carries TRBV19 and TRBJ1-5, with D unresolved. The CDR3 is 16 residues long. V dropped 3 bases and J dropped 6 bases, with 18 bases sitting between them. Germline assignment: CDR1 LNHDA and CDR2 SQIVND (reference sequence). The chain's CDR3 is CASSILGGREGQPQHF. The CDR3 DNA follows: TGTGCCAGTAGTATCCTTGGAGGGCGGGAGGGTCAGCCCCAGCATTTT.

This clonotype was counted ten times or more. The chain has TRBV11-3 and TRBJ2-7, with TRBD2 matching over 7 bases. The CDR3 spans 15 residues. Looked up from germline, CDR1 is SGHNT and CDR2 is YENEEA. The V segment lost 5 bases and the J segment 2 bases; nucleotides outside the gene matches: 9. The CDR3 here is CASSPSGLDTYEQYF. CDR3 in DNA: TGTGCCAGCAGCCCTTCCGGACTAGACACCTACGAGCAGTACTTC.

In its sample, this clonotype was seen a few times. The CDR3 spells CASSLEGPYEKLFF. CDR3 DNA: TGTGCCAGCAGCTTAGAGGGCCCCTATGAAAAACTGTTTTTT. The chain combines TRBV6-5 with TRBJ1-4; D gene uncertain. Trimming stripped 6 bases from V and 6 bases from J, with 14 bases between. The CDR3 extends over 14 amino acids. Germline CDR1 is MNHEY and CDR2 is SVGAGI.

The J gene is TRBJ2-7, the V gene TRBV5-1, with D perhaps matching TRBD1 or TRBD2 (5 bases each). CDR1 is SGHRS and CDR2 is YFSETQ in the germline V gene. Deletions cut 6 bases from V and 6 bases from J, with 16 bases between. The CDR3 length is 13 residues. The CDR3 nucleotides read TGCGCCAGCAACTCCGGGGCCCCCAGCGAGCAGTACTTC. This gives the protein CASNSGAPSEQYF.

The chain links TRBV4-1 to TRBJ1-1; 10 positions agree with TRBD1. The CDR3 contains 17 residues. Germline V gene sequence: CDR1 MGHRA, CDR2 YSYEKL. V lost 5 bases and J lost 5; bases outside the gene matches: 14. CDR3 sequence reads: CASSDRDRGQGSTEAFF. CDR3 coding DNA: TGCGCCAGCAGCGATCGAGACAGGGGGCAGGGAAGTACTGAAGCTTTCTTT.

The chain carries TRBV5-5 and TRBJ2-6; D uncertain. V was shortened by 5 bases and J by 9 bases, with 21 bases between the two germline ends. This CDR3 contains 16 residues. CDR1 is SGHKS and CDR2 is YYEKEE in the germline V gene (reference sequence). In DNA, the CDR3 is TGTGCCAGCAGGTCCCGATCAACTTCCTCCGACAACGTCCTGACTTTC. Translated, it gives CASRSRSTSSDNVLTF.

V and J are TRBV6-2 or TRBV6-3 and TRBJ2-1; D may be TRBD2 (5 bases). V lost 6 bases and J 9 bases, leaving 12 bases between the germline ends. This CDR3 spans 12 amino acids. CDR1 MNHEY and CDR2 SVGEGT come from the germline V gene. As DNA, the CDR3 is TGTGCCAGCAGCCGCACTAGGTTTGAGCAGTTCTTC. As protein: CASSRTRFEQFF.

Worth noting for this clonotype: A read error may produce the germline difference seen at one junction end. The gene calls are TRBV11-2 and TRBJ2-5, with D possibly called TRBD1 or TRBD2 (5 bases each). Germline V gene sequence: CDR1 SGHAT, CDR2 FQNNGV. The CDR3 extends over 13 amino acids. The CDR3 DNA reads TGTGCCAGCAGCCGATGGGACGAAGAGACCCGGTACTTC. Amino acid sequence: CASSRWDEETRYF.

In its sample, this clonotype was seen a few times. The chain recombines TRBV4-1 with TRBJ2-7, with 9 bases aligning to TRBD2. V lost 3 bases, J lost 4 bases, and 10 bases stayed unmatched. Germline loops: CDR1 MGHRA, CDR2 YSYEKL. The CDR3 is 16 amino acids. CDR3 sequence reads: CASSQHGLASRYEQYF. CDR3 DNA sequence: TGCGCCAGCAGCCAGCACGGACTAGCGTCGAGATACGAGCAGTACTTC.

Regarding this clonotype: One junction end does not reproduce the germline sequence, and a read error may be involved. V and J are TRBV11-2 and TRBJ2-1, with D unresolved. The CDR3 spans 14 residues. Germline lookup yields CDR1 SGHAT and CDR2 FQNNGV. The CDR3 is CASSLALDGNGQFF. CDR3 DNA sequence: TGTGCCAGCAGCCTCGCACTGGACGGAAATGGGCAGTTCTTC.